Following are 31 T cell receptor beta chains from one sample sequenced in a study of neoadjuvant anti-PD-1 for oral cavity cancer. Sequenced by immunoSEQ multiplex PCR; TCRdb stores in-frame clones only, minus some. The sample records about 32,000 clones, around four fifths being singletons. The time point is: after neoadjuvant nivolumab, at surgical resection. The sequences come from PBMCs, collected after nivolumab (anti-PD-1) treatment. These receptors came from a person aged 35-80 years with oral cavity squamous cell carcinoma.

The CDR3 region has the DNA TGCGCCAGCAGCTTAGAGACAGGCTCCACGAGAGATGGCTACACCTTC. It is translated as CASSLETGSTRDGYTF. V and J are TRBV5-1 and TRBJ1-2; D possibly corresponds to TRBD1 (6 bases). This CDR3 spans 16 amino acids. Germline CDR1 SGHRS, CDR2 YFSETQ. V was pared by 2 bases and J by 6 bases, with 20 bases between.

The chain joins TRBV11-2 to TRBJ1-1; D not resolved. Between the trimmed V and J ends, which lost 3 bases and 3 bases, there was a span of 5 bases. The germline gives CDR1 SGHAT, CDR2 FQNNGV. CDR3 size: 12 residues. The CDR3: CASSFGYTEAFF. Written as DNA, the CDR3 is TGTGCCAGCAGCTTCGGGTACACTGAAGCTTTCTTT.

The chain joins TRBV14 to TRBJ1-6, with D possibly being TRBD1 (5 bases). Germline V gene lookup returns CDR1 SGHDN and CDR2 FVKESK. The length of the CDR3 is 14 residues. V shed 4 bases and J shed 7 bases, with 11 bases lying between them. The CDR3 DNA sequence: TGTGCCAGCAGCCTGGGGAGGGGAAATTCACCCCTCCACTTT. Residues: CASSLGRGNSPLHF.

The gene calls are TRBV13 and TRBJ2-3; D could derive from TRBD1 or TRBD2 (5 bases each). The CDR3 length is 15 residues. CDR1 PRHDT and CDR2 FYEKMQ come from the germline V gene (reference sequence). V dropped 6 bases and J dropped 5 bases, with 18 bases sitting between them. CDR3: CASSPRVGTGDTQYF. The CDR3 DNA follows: TGTGCCAGCAGTCCGCGAGTCGGGACGGGAGATACGCAGTATTTT.

The chain carries TRBV9 and TRBJ1-6; D possibly corresponds to TRBD1 (5 bases). From germline, CDR1 is SGDLS and CDR2 YYNGEE. Trimming removed 10 bases at V and 9 bases at J, with 14 bases between. There are 12 residues in the CDR3. The CDR3 here is CASGVQGSPLHF. CDR3 sequence (DNA): TGTGCCTCTGGGGTTCAGGGTTCACCCCTCCACTTT.

CDR3 sequence (DNA): TGTGCCAGCAGTGAACGAAGCAGGGCAGGGATTAACTATGGCTACACCTTC. The encoded protein is CASSERSRAGINYGYTF. This rearrangement joins TRBV6-1 to TRBJ1-2, with a tentative D call TRBD1 (5 bases). Germline CDR1 MNHNS, CDR2 SASEGT. The V end was cut by 2 bases, the J end by 1 base, with 17 bases between. The CDR3 covers 17 residues.

The rearrangement links TRBV28 to TRBJ2-3, with no clear D. Trimming left V 3 bases short and J 0 bases short, with 10 bases between. The CDR3 is made up of 15 amino acids. The germline V gene encodes CDR1 MDHEN and CDR2 SYDVKM. The CDR3 sequence: CASSFPQASTDTQYF. For the CDR3, the DNA is TGTGCCAGCAGTTTCCCGCAGGCTAGCACAGATACGCAGTATTTT.

The chain links TRBV5-4 to TRBJ2-7; D might be TRBD1 (6 bases). CDR1 and CDR2 from the germline V gene are SGHNT and YYREEE (reference sequence). This CDR3 has 16 amino acids. Between the trimmed V and J ends, which lost 0 bases and 4 bases, there was a span of 17 bases. This CDR3 is CASSLGSTGIKYEQYF. The CDR3 nucleotides read TGTGCCAGCAGCTTGGGGAGCACAGGGATCAAGTACGAGCAGTACTTC.

This clone was seen only once. This chain joins TRBV2 and TRBJ1-2, with D unresolved. In germline, CDR1 is SNHLY, CDR2 FYNNEI. V gave up 5 bases and J gave up 4 bases, with 11 bases separating them. The CDR3 length is 13 residues. This chain's CDR3 is CASSLVESYGYTF. The CDR3 DNA reads TGTGCCAGCAGTCTGGTGGAGTCCTATGGCTACACCTTC.

Remarks on this clone: Other DNA sequences in this specimen translate into the identical CDR3. The chain has TRBV29-1 and TRBJ1-5; D remains unclear. V was cut by 7 bases and J by 2 bases, with 18 bases left in between. Germline CDR1 reads SQVTM; CDR2 reads ANQGSEA. The CDR3 has 15 residues. CDR3 residues: CSASNGAGRNQPQHF. CDR3 bases: TGCAGCGCCTCCAATGGTGCCGGCCGCAATCAGCCCCAGCATTTT.

The J gene is TRBJ2-2, the V gene TRBV28; 10 bases fit TRBD2. CDR3 length: 18 amino acids. CDR1 is MDHEN and CDR2 is SYDVKM in the germline V gene. J gave up 0 bases and V 2 bases, and 6 bases lay outside the gene matches. CDR3 DNA sequence: TGTGCCAGCAGTTTACTAGCGGGGGTACCGTCGAACACCGGGGAGCTGTTTTTT. This sequence encodes CASSLLAGVPSNTGELFF.

The gene calls are TRBV18 and TRBJ1-3; 9 bases are a match to TRBD1. CDR1 is KGHSH and CDR2 is LQKENI in the germline V gene. Trimming at V came to 3 bases and at J to 1 base, leaving 1 base not matched to a gene. This CDR3 spans 15 amino acids. The CDR3 sequence: CASSPGQGSGNTIYF. CDR3 in DNA: TGTGCCAGCTCACCGGGACAGGGTTCTGGAAACACCATATATTTT.

The rearrangement uses TRBV10-1 and TRBJ2-2, with 9 nucleotides matching TRBD1. J gave up 2 bases and V 7 bases, and 5 bases lay outside the gene matches. The germline V gene has CDR1 WNHNN and CDR2 SYGVQD (reference sequence). The CDR3 extends over 15 amino acids. The CDR3 loop reads CASNSGQGNTGELFF. The CDR3 bases are TGCGCCAGCAATTCGGGACAGGGAAACACCGGGGAGCTGTTTTTT.

The rearrangement uses TRBV5-1 and TRBJ1-4; D unresolved. The germline V gene encodes CDR1 SGHRS and CDR2 YFSETQ. CDR3 length: 14 amino acids. V was pared by 0 bases and J by 8 bases, with 11 bases between. The CDR3 loop is CASSLGPVGEKLFF. For the CDR3, the DNA is TGCGCCAGCAGCTTGGGTCCCGTGGGCGAAAAACTGTTTTTT.

The chain is built from TRBV5-1 and TRBJ2-5, with D perhaps TRBD1 (5 bases). CDR3 length: 14 residues. V was pared by 1 base and J by 3 bases, with 10 bases between. Germline values: CDR1 SGHRS, CDR2 YFSETQ. The CDR3, as DNA: TGCGCCAGCAGCTTGAGGGGTTATAAAGAGACCCAGTACTTC. The encoded protein is CASSLRGYKETQYF.

V usage is TRBV5-1 and J usage is TRBJ2-3; 11 positions agree with TRBD1. The CDR3 length is 14 residues. The V segment lost 9 bases and the J segment 4 bases; nucleotides outside the gene matches: 7. The germline V gene encodes CDR1 SGHRS and CDR2 YFSETQ. CDR3 protein: CAIARTGGSDTQYF. The CDR3 DNA is TGCGCCATCGCCCGGACAGGGGGCTCAGATACGCAGTATTTT.

V gene TRBV5-4 combines with J gene TRBJ2-7; perhaps TRBD2 as D (6 bases). Trimming took 4 bases from V and 8 from J, leaving 16 bases between them. Germline loops: CDR1 SGHNT, CDR2 YYREEE (reference sequence). The CDR3 is 13 amino acids. The CDR3 here is CASSPDYSGQQYF. CDR3 DNA sequence: TGTGCCAGCAGCCCGGACTACTCGGGGCAGCAGTACTTC.

This rearrangement joins TRBV28 to TRBJ2-7; 8 bases are shared with TRBD1. This CDR3 is built from 14 residues. Germline loops: CDR1 MDHEN, CDR2 SYDVKM. The J segment lost 3 bases and the V segment lost 4 bases, leaving 5 bases of the junction unmatched. The CDR3 spells CASSSGDRRYEQYF. As DNA, the CDR3 is TGTGCCAGCAGTTCCGGGGACAGGCGCTACGAGCAGTACTTC.

Written as DNA, the CDR3 is TGTGCCAGCGGGAGGGACACAGATACGCAGTATTTT. Translation: CASGRDTDTQYF. The chain employs TRBV7-9 and TRBJ2-3; 7 bases fit TRBD2. The germline CDR1 and CDR2 sequences are SEHNR and FQNEAQ (reference sequence). There are 12 residues in the CDR3. V was clipped by 8 bases and J by 2 bases; unmatched bases: 1. The entire variable domain, with the rest obtained from reference TRBV7-9 and TRBJ2-3, is as follows: DTGVSQNPRHKITKRGQNVTFRCDPISEHNRLYWYRQTLGQGPEFLTYFQNEAQLEKSRLLSDRFSAERPKGSFSTLEIQRTEQGDSAMYLCASGRDTDTQYFGPGTRLTVL.

V and J are TRBV7-2 and TRBJ2-5; D is perhaps TRBD2 (6 bases). The CDR3 has 13 amino acids. Trimming removed 5 bases from V and 6 bases from J, with 13 bases in between. The V gene's germline CDR1 is SGHTA and CDR2 FQGNSA. CDR3 DNA: TGTGCCAGCAGCCGGCCGGGGGAGCAGACCCAGTACTTC. Translation gives CASSRPGEQTQYF.

This rearrangement joins TRBV6-5 to TRBJ1-2; D not certain. From germline, CDR1 is MNHEY and CDR2 SVGAGI. The CDR3 loop spans 13 amino acids. Trimming removed 6 bases from V and 9 bases from J, with 17 bases in between. CDR3 loop: CASRLEDSRSYTF. The CDR3 nucleotides are TGTGCCAGCAGGCTCGAAGACTCTCGGAGCTACACCTTC.

In nucleotides, the CDR3 is TGTGCCAGCAGCTTTCGCGGGGGGGGGTACCAAGAGACCCAGTACTTC. Translation gives CASSFRGGGYQETQYF. This chain links TRBV11-2 with TRBJ2-5; 9 nucleotides match TRBD2. The V and J ends lost 3 bases and 0 bases, in that order; junction bases with no gene match: 5. Germline V gives CDR1 SGHAT, CDR2 FQNNGV. The CDR3 consists of 16 residues.

The rearrangement links TRBV2 to TRBJ2-3, with unresolved D. Germline values: CDR1 SNHLY, CDR2 FYNNEI. CDR3 length: 14 residues. V gave up 7 bases and J gave up 0 bases, with 11 bases separating them. CDR3 loop: CASMGRTSTDTQYF. The CDR3 nucleotides read TGTGCCAGCATGGGCAGAACTAGCACAGATACGCAGTATTTT.

V is TRBV19 and J is TRBJ1-1, with D uncertain. This CDR3 is 13 amino acids long. Germline-derived CDR1 and CDR2 are LNHDA and SQIVND (reference sequence). V was pared by 2 bases and J by 3 bases, with 7 bases between. CDR3 protein: CASSIQVDTEAFF. As DNA, the CDR3 is TGTGCCAGTAGTATACAGGTGGACACTGAAGCTTTCTTT.

The gene calls are TRBV5-1 and TRBJ1-2; D possibly corresponds to TRBD1 (6 bases). CDR1 is SGHRS, CDR2 YFSETQ, per germline. The length of the CDR3 is 16 residues. V was pared by 0 bases and J by 4 bases, with 16 bases between. As DNA, the CDR3 is TGCGCCAGCAGCTTGGCCTCGGTACAGGGAGGCTATGGCTACACCTTC. It yields the protein CASSLASVQGGYGYTF.

This sequence joins TRBV6-6 and TRBJ2-5; 11 bases match TRBD1. CDR3 length: 15 amino acids. Germline CDR1 MNHNY, CDR2 SVGAGI (reference sequence). J lost 5 bases, V lost 2 bases, and 4 bases had no gene match. The CDR3 region is CASSYRDRGSETQYF. Here the CDR3 DNA reads TGTGCCAGCAGTTACAGGGACAGGGGGTCGGAGACCCAGTACTTC.

V is TRBV5-4 and J is TRBJ2-5; 7 bases match TRBD2. The CDR3 consists of 14 residues. The V gene end was trimmed by 3 bases and the J gene end by 4 bases; junction bases not matched to a gene: 6. Germline CDR1 reads SGHNT; CDR2 reads YYREEE (reference sequence). The CDR3: CASSSKRGRETQYF. The CDR3 nucleotides read TGTGCCAGCAGCTCCAAGCGGGGCCGAGAGACCCAGTACTTC.

The chain recombines TRBV29-1 with TRBJ2-3, with 10 bases aligning to TRBD2. V lost 7 bases, J lost 5 bases, and 6 bases stayed unmatched. Germline V lookup: CDR1 SQVTM, CDR2 ANQGSEA. This CDR3 spans 13 amino acids. The CDR3 reads CSALAGGLDTQYF. CDR3 nucleotides: TGCAGCGCATTAGCGGGGGGCCTAGATACGCAGTATTTT.

The chain joins TRBV10-3 to TRBJ1-6; 7 bases are shared with TRBD1. This CDR3 has 14 amino acids. The V and J ends lost 10 bases and 10 bases, in that order; junction bases with no gene match: 13. Germline-derived CDR1 and CDR2 are ENHRY and SYGVKD. CDR3 sequence reads: CATDPGQEGSPLHF. The CDR3 DNA is TGTGCCACCGACCCCGGACAGGAGGGCTCACCCCTCCACTTT.

This clone was seen a handful of times. V and J are TRBV7-2 and TRBJ2-7; 13 bases align to TRBD2. The CDR3 spans 17 residues. The trim removed 1 base at V and 2 bases at J, leaving 5 bases unmatched. From germline, CDR1 is SGHTA and CDR2 FQGNSA. This CDR3 reads CASSLVGTSGIAYEQYF. The CDR3 coding sequence is TGTGCCAGCAGCTTAGTCGGGACTAGCGGGATCGCCTACGAGCAGTACTTC.

Sample share makes this clone medium-sized. The rearrangement uses TRBV10-3 and TRBJ1-4; D remains unclear. CDR1 and CDR2 (germline): ENHRY, SYGVKD. This CDR3 comprises 14 residues. V lost 10 bases, J lost 0 bases, and 12 bases lay in between. The CDR3 nucleotides are TGTGCCACCGCTGACCCTGCAACTAATGAAAAACTGTTTTTT. Protein: CATADPATNEKLFF.